These 13 T cell receptor beta chains originate from one sample sequenced in a study of blood T cell repertoires in COVID-19. Assay used: immunoSEQ multiplex PCR; TCRdb lists only in-frame clones, some missing. Of more than 300,000 clones listed, roughly 90% are singletons. Sequenced: PBMCs or T cells enriched from blood (not recorded which). These receptors were obtained from a woman aged 30 to 39 who had been exposed to COVID-19.

J is TRBJ2-4 and V is TRBV6-5; D is undetermined. Germline CDR1 reads MNHEY; CDR2 reads SVGAGI. V was clipped by 2 bases and J by 1 base, with 9 bases between them. This CDR3 comprises 15 residues. The CDR3 nucleotides are TGTGCCAGCAGTTACGGGCCCGCGGCCAAAAACATTCAGTACTTC. Residues: CASSYGPAAKNIQYF.

In this sample, this clone turned up once. The chain uses TRBV9 and TRBJ2-2; D might be TRBD2 (6 bases). From germline, CDR1 is SGDLS and CDR2 YYNGEE. The CDR3 runs to 14 residues. Deletions cut 4 bases from V and 1 base from J, with 8 bases between. CDR3: CASSRDWNTGELFF. The CDR3, as DNA: TGTGCCAGCAGCCGGGACTGGAACACCGGGGAGCTGTTTTTT.

V is TRBV29-1 and J is TRBJ2-3; weak D call: TRBD2 (6 bases). CDR1 and CDR2 (germline): SQVTM, ANQGSEA. This CDR3 is 11 amino acids long. The V and J ends lost 5 bases and 8 bases respectively, with 11 bases between them. The CDR3 reads CSVRGTATQYF. The CDR3 DNA reads as TGCAGCGTTCGGGGGACGGCTACGCAGTATTTT.

The genes are TRBV9 and TRBJ1-1; D possibly corresponds to TRBD1 (5 bases). V was shortened by 4 bases and J by 1 base, with 8 bases between the two germline ends. Germline assignment: CDR1 SGDLS and CDR2 YYNGEE. The CDR3 loop spans 13 amino acids. CDR3 sequence reads: CASSPDTNTEAFF. CDR3 sequence (DNA): TGTGCCAGCAGCCCGGACACGAACACTGAAGCTTTCTTT.

The chain uses TRBV5-4 and TRBJ2-3, with a weak D call TRBD1 (6 bases). Germline CDR1 is SGHNT and CDR2 is YYREEE (reference sequence). V lost 4 bases to trimming and J lost 1 base, with 16 bases between them. The CDR3 length is 16 residues. The CDR3 bases are TGTGCCAGCAGCCCCTTAGGGGGTTGGGGCACAGATACGCAGTATTTT. It is translated as CASSPLGGWGTDTQYF.

The chain is built from TRBV10-3 and TRBJ2-1, with TRBD2 identical over 8 bases. This CDR3 comprises 18 residues. Looked up from germline, CDR1 is ENHRY and CDR2 is SYGVKD. J gave up 0 bases and V 3 bases, and 10 bases lay outside the gene matches. The CDR3 DNA reads as TGTGCCATCAGTGATTGGGACAAGCGGGGGATCTCCTACAATGAGCAGTTCTTC. Translation: CAISDWDKRGISYNEQFF.

This sequence joins TRBV7-9 and TRBJ1-2; D is perhaps TRBD1 (5 bases). Per the germline V gene, CDR1 is SEHNR and CDR2 is FQNEAQ (reference sequence). Trimming pared 3 bases from V and 2 bases from J, leaving 7 bases between. This CDR3 has 13 amino acids. As DNA, the CDR3 is TGTGCCAGCAGCTTGACAGAGAACTATGGCTACACCTTC. Translating it yields CASSLTENYGYTF.

This clone showed up just a few times. This rearrangement joins TRBV18 to TRBJ2-1, with TRBD2 identical over 12 bases. J was trimmed by 5 bases and V by 3 bases; bases with no gene match: 5. This CDR3 spans 16 amino acids. The germline V gene has CDR1 KGHSH and CDR2 LQKENI. CDR3 sequence reads: CASSPGLAGRNNEQFF. The CDR3 DNA is TGTGCCAGCTCACCCGGACTAGCGGGGAGGAACAATGAGCAGTTCTTC.

The V call is TRBV3-1 (or the pseudogene TRBV3-2), the J call TRBJ2-7, with a tentative D call TRBD2 (5 bases). Between the trimmed V and J ends, which lost 5 bases and 2 bases, there was a span of 10 bases. The CDR3 loop spans 13 amino acids. Germline V gene lookup returns CDR1 LGHDT and CDR2 YNNKEL (reference sequence). Written as DNA, the CDR3 is TGTGCCAGCAGCATGCCGGGGACCTACGAGCAGTACTTC. Its translation is CASSMPGTYEQYF.

The rearrangement uses TRBV27 and TRBJ2-3, with 7 bases lining up with TRBD2. The germline V gene encodes CDR1 MNHEY and CDR2 SMNVEV (reference sequence). The trim removed 7 bases at V and 2 bases at J, leaving 6 bases unmatched. The CDR3 runs 14 residues. The CDR3 spells CASKVAGDTDTQYF. CDR3 DNA: TGTGCCAGCAAGGTAGCGGGTGACACAGATACGCAGTATTTT.

This clone was observed a single time. The chain uses TRBV4-2 and TRBJ2-5; D perhaps matches TRBD2 (6 bases). CDR1 is LGHNA, CDR2 YNFKEQ, per germline. The ends were cut back, 0 bases at V and 0 bases at J, with 11 bases in the middle. The CDR3 loop spans 16 amino acids. The CDR3 loop is CASSQDFGGNQETQYF. CDR3 bases: TGTGCCAGCAGCCAAGATTTCGGCGGGAACCAAGAGACCCAGTACTTC.

V and J are TRBV10-3 and TRBJ1-5; perhaps TRBD1 as D (6 bases). Germline values: CDR1 ENHRY, CDR2 SYGVKD. This CDR3 region has 16 residues. Trimming took off 3 bases at V and 0 bases at J, with 12 bases between the two ends. CDR3 in DNA: TGTGCCATCAGTGACACCGGGACACTTAGCAATCAGCCCCAGCATTTT. Amino acids: CAISDTGTLSNQPQHF.

The rearrangement joins TRBV6-5 to TRBJ1-5; D unresolved. Trimming pared 2 bases from V and 4 bases from J, leaving 15 bases between. The CDR3 is made up of 16 amino acids. CDR1 is MNHEY, CDR2 SVGAGI, per germline. CDR3 sequence (DNA): TGTGCCAGCAGTTACATCGCCCCCGGAGGGAATCAGCCCCAGCATTTT. Amino acids: CASSYIAPGGNQPQHF.